The clone carrying this T cell receptor (beta chain) showed up just a few times. The antigen is undetermined. This specimen comes from a study of T cells after yellow fever vaccination. Study-level points and caveats: Most primary-vaccination clones reappeared after the booster (about 97% CD4, 75% to 90% CD8). A secondary response was less intense yet reached its peak sooner, at day 5 versus 15.

Synthesis of TCR cDNA relied on 5'RACE template switching, which attached a universal primer site and UMIs. TCRdb used MiXCR to reprocess the 5' RACE reads, holding one entry per CDR3 protein. This sample carries some 600,000 distinct CDR3 sequences, about a sixth of them seen once, and the ten largest clones take 15% to 20%. J gave up 4 bases and V 4 bases, and 9 bases lay outside the gene matches. The CDR3 covers 16 residues. Germline assignment: CDR1 MGHRA and CDR2 YSYEKL. The sample was PBMCs, taken 5 to 6 days after the first yellow fever vaccination. The TCR was taken from a man between 18 and 35 years old who received the YFV17D yellow fever vaccine. This rearrangement joins TRBV4-1 to TRBJ1-1; 10 bases line up with TRBD1. The CDR3 loop is CASSLGTGEWVTEAFF. The CDR3 nucleotides read TGCGCCAGCAGCCTCGGGACAGGGGAGTGGGTCACTGAAGCTTTCTTT.